The clone carrying this TCR beta chain was seen only a few times. No antigen is known for it. TCRdb ran MiXCR on the PCR reads and lists one entry per CDR3 protein. The sample has some 580,000 distinct CDR3 sequences, 25% seen once; the top ten hold approximately 0.75%. The entry originates in a study of molecular identifiers for immune sequencing clone quantification. V was pared by 7 bases and J by 0 bases, with 13 bases of the junction left unmatched. Germline CDR1 reads LNHDA; CDR2 reads SQIVND (reference sequence). The CDR3 spans 18 residues. Study-wide results and limits: Jurkat TCR RNA spiked in from one cell could reportedly be detected among some 1 million naive cells.

The sample was naive CD8+ T cells from blood, with Jurkat cell RNA spiked in. Subset described: FACS-sorted CD8+CD4-CCR7+CD45RA+ naive T cells. The TCR sequence derives from a human donor in good health. Some libraries in this study had Jurkat cell RNA spiked in. The chain joins TRBV19 to TRBJ1-1, with TRBD1 matching over 11 bases. The CDR3 bases are TGTGCCAGTACCAGGACAGGGGGCGATTATAATATGAACACTGAAGCTTTCTTT. This translates into CASTRTGGDYNMNTEAFF.